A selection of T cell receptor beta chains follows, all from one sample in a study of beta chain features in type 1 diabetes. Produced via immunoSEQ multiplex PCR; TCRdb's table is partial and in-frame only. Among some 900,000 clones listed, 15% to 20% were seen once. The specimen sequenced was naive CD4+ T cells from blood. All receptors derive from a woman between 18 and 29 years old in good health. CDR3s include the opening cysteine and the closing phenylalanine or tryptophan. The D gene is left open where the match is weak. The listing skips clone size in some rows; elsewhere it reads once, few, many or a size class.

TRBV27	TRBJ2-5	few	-	CASRRFSQETQYF	TGTGCCAGCAGGCGGTTTAGCCAAGAGACCCAGTACTTC
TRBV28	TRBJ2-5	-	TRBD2	CASRTSGRTFQYF	TGTGCCAGCAGAACTAGCGGGAGGACGTTTCAGTACTTC
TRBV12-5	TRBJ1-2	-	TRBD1	CASGISNRGIGYGYTF	TGTGCTAGTGGAATTTCAAACAGGGGTATTGGCTATGGCTACACCTTC
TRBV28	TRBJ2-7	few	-	CASSRHEQYF	TGTGCCAGCAGCCGGCACGAGCAGTACTTC
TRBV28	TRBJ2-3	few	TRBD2	CASSATRTSPMGTDTQYF	TGTGCCAGCAGTGCCACCCGGACTAGCCCCATGGGCACAGATACGCAGTATTTT
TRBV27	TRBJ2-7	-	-	CASRTDTIPYEQYF	TGTGCCAGCAGGACAGATACTATTCCCTACGAGCAGTACTTC
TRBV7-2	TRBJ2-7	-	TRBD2	CASSLVTSGSSYEQYF	TGTGCCAGCAGCTTAGTGACTAGCGGGAGCTCCTACGAGCAGTACTTC
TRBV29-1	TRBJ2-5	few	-	CSVTRLGQEETQYF	TGCAGCGTCACCAGGTTAGGGCAGGAAGAGACCCAGTACTTC
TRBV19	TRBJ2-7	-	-	CASSIIGGTLYEQYF	TGTGCCAGTAGTATAATTGGCGGGACTCTATACGAGCAGTACTTC
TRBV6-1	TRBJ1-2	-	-	CASRGSFYGYTF	TGTGCCAGCAGGGGGAGTTTCTATGGCTACACCTTC
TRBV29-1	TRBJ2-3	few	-	CSVESQGGTDTQYF	TGCAGCGTCGAAAGCCAGGGTGGTACAGATACGCAGTATTTT
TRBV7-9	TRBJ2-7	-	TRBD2	CASRIAGEEQYF	TGTGCCAGCAGAATAGCGGGGGAGGAGCAGTACTTC
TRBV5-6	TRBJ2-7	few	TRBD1	CASSLIQGPGEQYF	TGTGCCAGCAGCCTGATACAGGGGCCGGGCGAGCAGTACTTC
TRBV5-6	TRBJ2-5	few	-	CASSLGRETQYF	TGTGCCAGCAGCTTGGGTCGGGAGACCCAGTACTTC
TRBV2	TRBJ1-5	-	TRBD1	CASQWTGTNQPQHF	TGTGCCAGTCAATGGACAGGGACAAATCAGCCCCAGCATTTT
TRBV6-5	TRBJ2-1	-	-	CASSHGPEQFF	TGTGCCAGTTCCCATGGGCCCGAGCAGTTCTTC
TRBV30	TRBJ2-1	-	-	CAWLSNEQFF	TGTGCCTGGCTTAGCAATGAGCAGTTCTTC
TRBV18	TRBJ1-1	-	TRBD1	CASSYSGTGGTEAFF	TGTGCCAGCTCATATTCCGGGACAGGGGGCACTGAAGCTTTCTTT
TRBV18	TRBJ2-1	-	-	CASSPPKTSSYNEQFF	TGTGCCAGCTCACCACCGAAGACTAGCTCCTACAATGAGCAGTTCTTC
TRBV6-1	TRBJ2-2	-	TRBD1	CASSAGDRPNTGELFF	TGTGCCAGCAGTGCTGGGGACAGACCGAACACCGGGGAGCTGTTTTTT
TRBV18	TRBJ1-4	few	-	CASSPTGVTNEKLFF	TGTGCCAGCTCACCAACCGGCGTAACTAATGAAAAACTGTTTTTT
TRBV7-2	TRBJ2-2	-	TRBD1	CASSAGQANTGELFF	TGTGCCAGCAGCGCCGGACAGGCTAACACCGGGGAGCTGTTTTTT
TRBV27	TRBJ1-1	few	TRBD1	CASSPGGTAEAFF	TGTGCCAGCAGTCCCGGAGGGACAGCTGAAGCTTTCTTT
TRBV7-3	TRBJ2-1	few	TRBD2	CASSFTGTSGGSSYNEQFF	TGTGCCAGCAGCTTCACCGGGACTAGCGGGGGGAGCTCCTACAATGAGCAGTTCTTC
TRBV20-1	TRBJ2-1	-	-	CSARGGVEQFF	TGCAGTGCTAGAGGAGGGGTTGAGCAGTTCTTC
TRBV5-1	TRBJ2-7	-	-	CASSSELEDEQYF	TGCGCCAGCAGCTCGGAATTGGAAGACGAGCAGTACTTC
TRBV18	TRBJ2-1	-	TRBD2	CASSQIAGVHNEQFF	TGTGCCAGCTCACAAATAGCGGGAGTACACAATGAGCAGTTCTTC
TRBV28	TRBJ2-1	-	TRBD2	CASSLWTSGYNEQFF	TGTGCCAGCAGTTTATGGACTAGCGGATACAATGAGCAGTTCTTC
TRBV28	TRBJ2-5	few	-	CASSSVETQYF	TGTGCCAGCAGTTCTGTGGAGACCCAGTACTTC
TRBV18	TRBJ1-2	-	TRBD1	CASSPTGGMAARGGYTF	TGTGCCAGCTCCCCTACAGGGGGCATGGCGGCCCGGGGAGGCTACACCTTC
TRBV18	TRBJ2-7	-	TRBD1	CASSQAPGQGSYEQYF	TGTGCCAGCTCACAAGCCCCGGGACAGGGCTCCTACGAGCAGTACTTC
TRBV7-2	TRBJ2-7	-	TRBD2	CASSSRASGNYEQYF	TGTGCCAGCAGCTCCAGGGCTAGCGGGAATTACGAGCAGTACTTC
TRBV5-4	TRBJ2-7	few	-	CASSASFDHEQYF	TGTGCCAGCAGCGCGTCATTCGACCACGAGCAGTACTTC
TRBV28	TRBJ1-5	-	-	CASSPSTKGSNQPQHF	TGTGCCAGCAGTCCCTCCACCAAGGGAAGCAATCAGCCCCAGCATTTT
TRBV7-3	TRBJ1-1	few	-	CASSSTGHELEAFF	TGTGCCAGCAGCTCCACGGGACACGAACTTGAAGCTTTCTTT
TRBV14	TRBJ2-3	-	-	CASSPYWGEMADTQYF	TGTGCCAGCAGCCCCTACTGGGGGGAGATGGCAGATACGCAGTATTTT
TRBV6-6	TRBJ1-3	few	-	CASSLLDRDTIYF	TGTGCCAGCAGTCTCCTGGATCGGGACACCATATATTTT
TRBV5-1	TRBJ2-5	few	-	CASRDKNEETQYF	TGCGCCAGCCGGGACAAGAACGAAGAGACCCAGTACTTC
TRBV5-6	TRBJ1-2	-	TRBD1	CASSDRGSYGYTF	TGTGCCAGCTCGGACAGGGGCAGCTATGGCTACACCTTC
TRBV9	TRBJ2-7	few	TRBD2	CASSGLADSSYEQYF	TGTGCCAGCAGCGGACTAGCGGACTCCTCCTACGAGCAGTACTTC
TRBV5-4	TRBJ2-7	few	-	CASTSGGGTAYEQYF	TGTGCCAGCACCTCGGGGGGCGGGACCGCCTACGAGCAGTACTTC
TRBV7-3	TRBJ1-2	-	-	CASSLNMASSYTF	TGTGCCAGCAGCTTAAATATGGCCTCTTCGTACACCTTC
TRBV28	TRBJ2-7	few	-	CASSLGTSYEQYF	TGTGCCAGCAGTCTCGGGACAAGCTACGAGCAGTACTTC